Listed below are T cell receptor beta chains from one sample, sequenced in a study of blood T cells in healthy people across ages. TCRdb passed the 5' RACE reads through MiXCR, listing each CDR3 protein once. The sample consists of some 710,000 distinct CDR3 sequences, 22% of them appearing once. The specimen sequenced was blood. The source is a man between 65 and 85 years old in good health. The CDR3 runs from the conserved cysteine through the conserved F or W. A D gene is named only where the DNA matches it firmly. Some rows mark clone size as missing; the rest say once, few, many or name a class of expanded clone.

v_call	d_call	clone_size	j_call	cdr3_aa	cdr3_nt
TRBV28	TRBD2	few	TRBJ2-2	CASNLKRGGTGELFF	TGTGCCAGCAATCTAAAGCGGGGAGGGACCGGGGAGCTGTTTTTT
TRBV29-1	-	-	TRBJ2-7	CSVEEGTLSRSYEQYF	TGCAGCGTTGAAGAGGGGACGCTTTCTCGCTCCTACGAGCAGTACTTC
TRBV27	-	-	TRBJ1-1	CASSLLGNSWTEAFF	TGTGCCAGCAGTTTACTGGGGAACTCGTGGACTGAAGCTTTCTTT
TRBV5-1	TRBD2	-	TRBJ2-3	CASSLSAREGTDTQYF	TGCGCCAGCAGCTTGAGCGCGCGGGAGGGGACAGATACGCAGTATTTT
TRBV3-1	TRBD1	few	TRBJ1-4	CASSQDSGGVEKLFF	TGTGCCAGCAGCCAAGATTCAGGGGGCGTCGAAAAACTGTTTTTT
TRBV7-8	-	-	TRBJ1-1	CASSLTGKSTEAFF	TGTGCCAGCAGCTTAACAGGGAAGAGCACTGAAGCTTTCTTT
TRBV5-1	-	many	TRBJ2-7	CASSPSTGAYEQYF	TGCGCCAGCAGCCCCTCCACCGGGGCCTACGAGCAGTACTTC
TRBV7-2	TRBD2	-	TRBJ2-3	CASSSQTSGRHVTQYF	TGTGCCAGCAGCTCCCAGACTAGCGGGAGGCACGTTACGCAGTATTTT
TRBV3-1	-	-	TRBJ1-1	CASSVLQGSTEAFF	TGTGCCAGCAGCGTCTTACAGGGTTCCACTGAAGCTTTCTTT
TRBV4-3	TRBD2	once	TRBJ2-3	CASSRAGVNTQYF	TGCGCCAGCAGCCGAGCGGGAGTGAATACGCAGTATTTT
TRBV20-1	-	-	TRBJ2-1	CSARVPGPEEQFF	TGCAGTGCTAGAGTTCCGGGGCCCGAAGAGCAGTTCTTC
TRBV6-2/TRBV6-3	-	few	TRBJ2-3	CASSLVAAITDTQYF	TGTGCCAGCAGTTTGGTAGCAGCGATCACAGATACGCAGTATTTT
TRBV7-2	-	-	TRBJ1-1	CASSREGCTEAFF	TGTGCCAGCAGCCGCGAGGGTTGCACTGAAGCTTTCTTT
TRBV6-1	-	-	TRBJ1-2	CASSVDIRDYTF	TGTGCCAGCAGTGTGGACATTCGGGACTACACCTTC
TRBV12-3/TRBV12-4	TRBD2	-	TRBJ2-1	CASSSSSPSGISAFRDNEQFF	TGTGCCAGCAGTTCCTCATCACCTAGCGGGATTTCTGCTTTCCGGGACAATGAGCAGTTCTTC
TRBV30	-	-	TRBJ2-3	CAWIRPGRDTQYF	TGTGCCTGGATAAGGCCAGGCAGGGATACGCAGTATTTT
TRBV11-2	-	many	TRBJ2-5	CASSLGATHQETQYF	TGTGCCAGCAGCTTAGGTGCGACGCATCAAGAGACCCAGTACTTC
TRBV7-2	TRBD1	-	TRBJ1-4	CASSRGQTHNEKLFF	TGTGCCAGCAGCCGGGGACAGACACATAATGAAAAACTGTTTTTT
TRBV20-1	-	-	TRBJ2-7	CSARDSKKGDEQYF	TGCAGTGCCAGGGACTCAAAAAAGGGCGACGAGCAGTACTTC
TRBV29-1	-	few	TRBJ2-3	CSVELRPRDRALAGTSTYTQYF	TGCAGCGTTGAACTGAGGCCGAGGGACAGGGCCCTAGCGGGAACCTCCACATATACGCAGTATTTT
TRBV3-1	-	few	TRBJ1-5	CASSQDPGGRVQPQHF	TGTGCCAGCAGCCAAGATCCGGGGGGAAGGGTTCAGCCCCAGCATTTT
TRBV6-2/TRBV6-3	TRBD2	few	TRBJ2-7	CAISGGTYEQYF	TGTGCCATTTCGGGGGGGACCTACGAGCAGTACTTC